The 19 T cell receptor beta chains listed next were all sequenced from one sample in a study of blood T cell repertoires in COVID-19. The table came from immunoSEQ multiplex PCR; TCRdb's copy has only in-frame clones and leaves some out. The table includes about 130,000 clones, 83% detected once. The source material was PBMCs or T cells enriched from blood (not recorded which). These receptors were taken from a man aged 25-40 years who had recovered from COVID-19.

J is TRBJ1-3 and V is TRBV11-2; 7 bases agree with TRBD1. The CDR3 spans 18 residues. Germline loops: CDR1 SGHAT, CDR2 FQNNGV. Losses at the gene ends were 4 bases for V and 0 bases for J; bases not matched to a gene: 12. The CDR3 reads CASSSLAGQRHSGNTIYF. As DNA, the CDR3 is TGTGCCAGCAGCTCGCTGGCGGGACAGAGACACTCTGGAAACACCATATATTTT.

V gene TRBV2 combines with J gene TRBJ2-5; possibly TRBD1 for D (6 bases). Trimming took 3 bases from V and 5 from J, leaving 13 bases between them. Per germline, CDR1 SNHLY and CDR2 FYNNEI. This CDR3 is 14 amino acids long. The CDR3 coding sequence is TGTGCCAGCAGTGACTTGGGGGCCGGGGAGACCCAGTACTTC. This encodes CASSDLGAGETQYF.

The gene calls are TRBV11-2 and TRBJ2-2, with a tentative D call TRBD2 (6 bases). There are 13 residues in the CDR3. Trimming took off 1 base at V and 7 bases at J, with 7 bases between the two ends. Germline V lookup: CDR1 SGHAT, CDR2 FQNNGV. The CDR3 DNA sequence: TGTGCCAGCAGCTTAGGGAGGGGCGGGGAGCTGTTTTTT. It is translated as CASSLGRGGELFF.

V is TRBV4-1 and J is TRBJ2-7; D is perhaps TRBD2 (6 bases). The CDR3 consists of 13 residues. V was cut by 1 base and J by 10 bases, with 14 bases left in between. Per the germline V gene, CDR1 is MGHRA and CDR2 is YSYEKL. The CDR3 DNA reads as TGCGCCAGCAGCCAAGGAGGGACGGGGGAACAGTACTTC. Translated: CASSQGGTGEQYF.

The genes are TRBV10-2 and TRBJ1-2, with TRBD1 matching over 7 bases. CDR1 and CDR2 from the germline V gene are WSHSY and SAAADI. The CDR3 runs 13 residues. V was clipped by 8 bases and J by 4 bases; unmatched bases: 7. The CDR3 sequence: CASAGTDLYGYTF. DNA of the CDR3: TGCGCCAGCGCTGGGACAGACCTCTATGGCTACACCTTC.

The gene calls are TRBV30 and TRBJ2-3, with 13 bases identical to TRBD2. Germline V gene lookup returns CDR1 GTSNPN and CDR2 SVGIG (reference sequence). The CDR3 consists of 16 residues. Trimming cost V 3 bases and J 2 bases; bases outside gene matches: 5. CDR3 DNA sequence: TGTGCCTGGAGCCCCGGACTAGCGGGAGTCACAGATACGCAGTATTTT. This codes for CAWSPGLAGVTDTQYF.

This clone was counted between two and nine times. The chain couples TRBV5-4 to TRBJ1-6; maybe TRBD1 (5 bases). The CDR3 covers 14 residues. Trimming left V 5 bases short and J 9 bases short, with 15 bases between. Germline V gene lookup returns CDR1 SGHNT and CDR2 YYREEE (reference sequence). The CDR3 loop is CASSEGDFSSPLHF. Written as DNA, the CDR3 is TGTGCCAGCAGTGAAGGGGACTTCAGTTCACCCCTCCACTTT.

The chain links TRBV6-5 to TRBJ2-2; D call uncertain. V shed 2 bases and J shed 4 bases, with 2 bases lying between them. Germline assignment: CDR1 MNHEY and CDR2 SVGAGI. This CDR3 has 12 residues. The CDR3 reads CASSYLTGELFF. In DNA form, the CDR3 reads TGTGCCAGCAGTTACCTCACCGGGGAGCTGTTTTTT.

The CDR3: CASSLDGLAADTQYF. In nucleotides, the CDR3 is TGTGCCAGCAGCTTAGACGGACTAGCTGCAGATACGCAGTATTTT. The rearrangement joins TRBV9 to TRBJ2-3; TRBD2 agrees at 8 bases. J lost 4 bases, V lost 4 bases, and 8 bases had no gene match. The CDR3 extends over 15 amino acids. Looked up from germline, CDR1 is SGDLS and CDR2 is YYNGEE.

The genes are TRBV6-1 and TRBJ1-3, with 8 bases fitting TRBD1. The V gene end was trimmed by 2 bases and the J gene end by 4 bases; junction bases not matched to a gene: 16. Germline V gene lookup returns CDR1 MNHNS and CDR2 SASEGT. The CDR3 extends over 19 amino acids. CDR3 amino acids: CASSEYIGGMTGAGNTIYF. The CDR3 DNA sequence: TGTGCCAGCAGTGAATATATCGGGGGGATGACAGGGGCCGGAAACACCATATATTTT.

V and J are TRBV7-9 and TRBJ1-2; 9 bases are a match to TRBD1. This CDR3 region has 14 residues. With 5 bases clipped from V and 7 bases from J, the junction kept 8 bases outside the gene matches. Per germline, CDR1 SEHNR and CDR2 FQNEAQ (reference sequence). The CDR3 DNA is TGTGCCAGCAGCGCAAGGGACAGGGAATCTGGCTACACCTTC. It is translated as CASSARDRESGYTF.

The chain combines TRBV11-2 with TRBJ2-3; 13 bases align to TRBD2. V gave up 8 bases and J gave up 5 bases; unmatched junction bases: 13. This CDR3 region has 17 residues. Germline values: CDR1 SGHAT, CDR2 FQNNGV. The CDR3 nucleotides read TGTGCCAGCCGTGGGGGACTAGCGGGAACCCGGGTAGATACGCAGTATTTT. Translation: CASRGGLAGTRVDTQYF.

This clone was recorded a few times. The V gene is TRBV9, the J gene TRBJ1-4; no reliable D call. Trimming removed 3 bases at V and 8 bases at J, with 14 bases between. The CDR3 runs to 14 residues. Germline V CDR1 and CDR2: SGDLS, YYNGEE. CDR3 protein: CASSGGIFDEKLFF. Here the CDR3 DNA reads TGTGCCAGCAGCGGAGGAATCTTTGACGAAAAACTGTTTTTT.

The rearrangement uses TRBV21-1 and TRBJ2-5; TRBD1 is taken as the D call from the table, unchecked against the DNA. TRBV21-1 corresponds to a pseudogene. CDR3 length: 16 amino acids. CDR3 sequence reads: CASSKAYDTPQETQYF. CDR3 nucleotide sequence: TGTGCCAGCAGCAAAGCGTACGACACCCCGCAAGAGACCCAGTACTTC.

The chain employs TRBV18 and TRBJ2-5; the match to TRBD1 covers 10 bases. The junction had 3 bases not matched to a gene; V was cut back by 1 base and J by 1 base. There are 16 residues in the CDR3. The germline V gene encodes CDR1 KGHSH and CDR2 LQKENI. The CDR3 here is CASSPLGQGLQETQYF. The CDR3 DNA follows: TGTGCCAGCTCACCACTGGGACAGGGGCTCCAAGAGACCCAGTACTTC.

The chain is built from TRBV5-1 and TRBJ2-5; TRBD1 agrees at 8 bases. J was trimmed by 5 bases and V by 4 bases; bases with no gene match: 10. CDR3 length equals 15 residues. Germline V CDR1 and CDR2: SGHRS, YFSETQ. DNA for the CDR3: TGCGCCAGCAGCCCAACAGGGGGGAGTGGGGAGACCCAGTACTTC. It translates to CASSPTGGSGETQYF.

This clone was picked up one time. The rearrangement uses TRBV19 and TRBJ2-2; D call uncertain. This CDR3 spans 14 amino acids. Germline CDR1 is LNHDA and CDR2 is SQIVND (reference sequence). Trimming stripped 1 base from V and 1 base from J, with 4 bases between. This CDR3 is CASSIGGNTGELFF. The CDR3 bases are TGTGCCAGTAGTATAGGCGGGAACACCGGGGAGCTGTTTTTT.

V usage is TRBV6-4 and J usage is TRBJ2-7; perhaps TRBD1 as D (5 bases). The CDR3 contains 19 residues. The V and J ends lost 1 base and 0 bases respectively, with 22 bases between them. Germline V CDR1 and CDR2: MRHNA, SNTAGT. Here the CDR3 reads CASSDFPGSQHDSSYEQYV. CDR3 bases: TGTGCCAGCAGTGACTTTCCAGGGTCCCAGCACGATAGCTCCTACGAGCAGTACGTC.

As regards this clone: In the same sample, other DNA sequences code for this CDR3. The CDR3 sequence: CASSPTATTNEKLFF. The CDR3 coding sequence is TGTGCCAGTAGTCCGACAGCCACAACTAATGAAAAACTGTTTTTT. The chain couples TRBV19 to TRBJ1-4; TRBD1 might be the D (5 bases). This CDR3 has 15 amino acids. V shed 5 bases and J shed 0 bases, with 10 bases lying between them. Germline V gives CDR1 LNHDA, CDR2 SQIVND (reference sequence).